The rows below give T cell receptor beta chains drawn from one sample of a study of blood T cell repertoires in COVID-19. Using immunoSEQ multiplex PCR, the repertoire was profiled, and TCRdb retains in-frame clones only, with some absent. In the table there are about 110,000 clones, over 65% of which are singletons. The sequenced material came from peripheral blood. Every receptor here comes from a woman aged 40-49 years with acute or convalescent COVID-19. CDR3s include the opening cysteine and the closing phenylalanine or tryptophan. D genes are given only for firm matches. Rows give clone size only sometimes, using once, few, many, or a class for an expanded clone.

d_gene: -
abundance: few
v_gene: TRBV3-1/TRBV3-2
len: 16
j_gene: TRBJ1-4
CDR3nt: TGTGCCAGCAGCCAAGCCCCGGGGGGCGGGGGTGAAAAACTGTTTTTT
CDR3aa: CASSQAPGGGGEKLFF

d_gene: TRBD1
abundance: -
v_gene: TRBV7-4
len: 15
j_gene: TRBJ2-5
CDR3nt: TGTGCCAGCAGCTTAGTTCCAGGGGGCCAGGAGACCCAGTACTTC
CDR3aa: CASSLVPGGQETQYF

d_gene: -
abundance: few
v_gene: TRBV27
len: 14
j_gene: TRBJ1-1
CDR3nt: TGTGCCAGCAGTGTCACAGATGGAAACACTGAAGCTTTCTTT
CDR3aa: CASSVTDGNTEAFF

d_gene: -
abundance: -
v_gene: TRBV2
len: 14
j_gene: TRBJ1-5
CDR3nt: TGTGCCAGCAGTGAGACAGAGGAAAATCAGCCCCAGCATTTT
CDR3aa: CASSETEENQPQHF

d_gene: TRBD1
abundance: once
v_gene: TRBV28
len: 14
j_gene: TRBJ1-4
CDR3nt: TGTGCCAGCAGTTCGACAGGGGTTAATGAAAAACTGTTTTTT
CDR3aa: CASSSTGVNEKLFF

d_gene: -
abundance: -
v_gene: TRBV5-1
len: 15
j_gene: TRBJ1-5
CDR3nt: TGCGCCAGCAGCCCGGTGGGAGGGGGCAATCAGCCCCAGCATTTT
CDR3aa: CASSPVGGGNQPQHF

d_gene: TRBD1
abundance: -
v_gene: TRBV19
len: 16
j_gene: TRBJ1-2
CDR3nt: TGTGCCAGTACCCTCCGTCCTGGACAGGGTGGCTATGGCTACACCTTC
CDR3aa: CASTLRPGQGGYGYTF

d_gene: -
abundance: many
v_gene: TRBV6-5
len: 13
j_gene: TRBJ2-7
CDR3nt: TGTGCCAGCAGTACCCAAGGGAGGACGACTTCGTACTTC
CDR3aa: CASSTQGRTTSYF

d_gene: -
abundance: few
v_gene: TRBV12-2
len: 14
j_gene: TRBJ2-1
CDR3nt: TGTGCAAGTCGCTTAGGCCGGTCCTACAATGAGCAGTTCTTC
CDR3aa: CASRLGRSYNEQFF

d_gene: TRBD1
abundance: few
v_gene: TRBV28
len: 16
j_gene: TRBJ2-5
CDR3nt: TGTGCCAGCAGTTCCCCAGGGACAGGGGACGGGGAGACCCAGTACTTC
CDR3aa: CASSSPGTGDGETQYF

d_gene: -
abundance: -
v_gene: TRBV6-5
len: 14
j_gene: TRBJ1-1
CDR3nt: TGTGCCAGCAGAAGAACAGGCACAAACACTGAAGCTTTCTTT
CDR3aa: CASRRTGTNTEAFF

d_gene: -
abundance: -
v_gene: TRBV5-8
len: 15
j_gene: TRBJ2-1
CDR3nt: TGTGCCAGCAGCTTGAAAGAGTACAGCCACAATGAGCAGTTCTTC
CDR3aa: CASSLKEYSHNEQFF

d_gene: -
abundance: -
v_gene: TRBV7-2
len: 14
j_gene: TRBJ1-5
CDR3nt: TGTGCCAGCGCCTCGAACAGTTTCAATCAGCCCCAGCATTTT
CDR3aa: CASASNSFNQPQHF

d_gene: TRBD1
abundance: -
v_gene: TRBV19
len: 12
j_gene: TRBJ2-7
CDR3nt: TGTGCCAGTAGTCCTCGACAGGGCGAGCAGTACTTC
CDR3aa: CASSPRQGEQYF

d_gene: -
abundance: -
v_gene: TRBV28
len: 14
j_gene: TRBJ1-6
CDR3nt: TGTGCCAGCAGTTTGACAGAGTTTAATTCACCCCTCCACTTT
CDR3aa: CASSLTEFNSPLHF

d_gene: -
abundance: -
v_gene: TRBV6-1
len: 15
j_gene: TRBJ1-1
CDR3nt: TGTGCCAGCAGTGATCCCCCTAGAGGTAACACTGAAGCTTTCTTT
CDR3aa: CASSDPPRGNTEAFF

d_gene: TRBD1
abundance: once
v_gene: TRBV6-5
len: 16
j_gene: TRBJ1-6
CDR3nt: TGTGCCAGCAGTTCGCAAATAGGACAGGGAAATTCACCCCTCCACTTT
CDR3aa: CASSSQIGQGNSPLHF

d_gene: -
abundance: -
v_gene: TRBV5-1
len: 15
j_gene: TRBJ1-1
CDR3nt: TGCGCCAGCAGCTTAAGACAAGACGTGCGAGCTGAAGCTTTCTTT
CDR3aa: CASSLRQDVRAEAFF

d_gene: -
abundance: -
v_gene: TRBV30
len: 12
j_gene: TRBJ1-2
CDR3nt: TGTGCCTGGAGTCAGGGCGGTCAGGGCTACACCTTC
CDR3aa: CAWSQGGQGYTF

d_gene: -
abundance: few
v_gene: TRBV9
len: 14
j_gene: TRBJ2-2
CDR3nt: TGTGCCAGCAGCGTCAGGGGAGAGGCCGGGGAGCTGTTTTTT
CDR3aa: CASSVRGEAGELFF

d_gene: -
abundance: -
v_gene: TRBV24-1
len: 14
j_gene: TRBJ2-3
CDR3nt: TGTGCCACCAGCGAGGGTTCTAGCACAGATACGCAGTATTTT
CDR3aa: CATSEGSSTDTQYF

d_gene: -
abundance: few
v_gene: TRBV7-9
len: 15
j_gene: TRBJ2-3
CDR3nt: TGTGCCAGCAGCTTGGACAGCCTTACCACAGATACGCAGTATTTT
CDR3aa: CASSLDSLTTDTQYF

d_gene: TRBD1
abundance: -
v_gene: TRBV7-9
len: 16
j_gene: TRBJ1-5
CDR3nt: TGTGCCAGCAGCGCGGTGGACAGGGGTGTAGAGCAGCCCCAGCATTTT
CDR3aa: CASSAVDRGVEQPQHF

d_gene: TRBD2
abundance: -
v_gene: TRBV5-4
len: 16
j_gene: TRBJ2-2
CDR3nt: TGTGCCAGCAGCCAAGGGACTAGCGGGGTATCGGGGGAGCTGTTTTTT
CDR3aa: CASSQGTSGVSGELFF

d_gene: -
abundance: few
v_gene: TRBV28
len: 15
j_gene: TRBJ1-4
CDR3nt: TGTGCCAGCAGTTTTGGAGGGATAATTAATGAAAAACTGTTTTTT
CDR3aa: CASSFGGIINEKLFF

d_gene: TRBD1
abundance: -
v_gene: TRBV29-1
len: 14
j_gene: TRBJ1-3
CDR3nt: TGCAGCGTTGGTGGGACAGGTTCTGGAAACACCATATATTTT
CDR3aa: CSVGGTGSGNTIYF

d_gene: -
abundance: -
v_gene: TRBV18
len: 15
j_gene: TRBJ1-4
CDR3nt: TGTGCCAGCTCACCAGGGGCCGGGTCTAATGAAAAACTGTTTTTT
CDR3aa: CASSPGAGSNEKLFF

d_gene: -
abundance: -
v_gene: TRBV7-2
len: 19
j_gene: TRBJ1-6
CDR3nt: TGTGCCAGCAGCTCACCCCGTCGACAGACTAGCTCCTATAATTCACCCCTCCACTTT
CDR3aa: CASSSPRRQTSSYNSPLHF

d_gene: -
abundance: -
v_gene: TRBV29-1
len: 14
j_gene: TRBJ1-2
CDR3nt: TGCAGCGTTGAAGGACAGGAAGTATTATATGGCTACACCTTC
CDR3aa: CSVEGQEVLYGYTF

d_gene: TRBD2
abundance: -
v_gene: TRBV7-2
len: 15
j_gene: TRBJ2-1
CDR3nt: TGTGCCAGCAGCCCCAGCGGGGGACCCTACAATGAGCAGTTCTTC
CDR3aa: CASSPSGGPYNEQFF

d_gene: -
abundance: -
v_gene: TRBV11-2
len: 12
j_gene: TRBJ2-5
CDR3nt: TGTGCCAGCAGACAGGAGTCGGAGACCCAGTACTTC
CDR3aa: CASRQESETQYF

d_gene: -
abundance: few
v_gene: TRBV7-2
len: 13
j_gene: TRBJ1-5
CDR3nt: TGTGCCAGCACCCCAGGCCCCAATCAGCCCCAGCATTTT
CDR3aa: CASTPGPNQPQHF

d_gene: -
abundance: -
v_gene: TRBV5-5
len: 15
j_gene: TRBJ2-5
CDR3nt: TGTGCCAGCAGCTTCGGGACAACGGGACAAGAGACCCAGTACTTC
CDR3aa: CASSFGTTGQETQYF

d_gene: TRBD1
abundance: -
v_gene: TRBV6-4
len: 13
j_gene: TRBJ2-3
CDR3nt: TGTGCCAGCAGTGACAGGGACAGGGATACGCAGTATTTT
CDR3aa: CASSDRDRDTQYF

d_gene: TRBD1
abundance: few
v_gene: TRBV28
len: 12
j_gene: TRBJ1-1
CDR3nt: TGTGCCACCGGAGGACAGGGAGGTGAAGCTTTCTTT
CDR3aa: CATGGQGGEAFF

d_gene: -
abundance: few
v_gene: TRBV3-1/TRBV3-2
len: 13
j_gene: TRBJ1-4
CDR3nt: TGTGCCAGCAGCAGGGGATCGGGTGAAAAACTGTTTTTT
CDR3aa: CASSRGSGEKLFF

d_gene: TRBD1
abundance: -
v_gene: TRBV5-1
len: 14
j_gene: TRBJ2-7
CDR3nt: TGCGCCAGCAGCTTGGGGACAGGGGCTTATGAGCAGTACTTC
CDR3aa: CASSLGTGAYEQYF

d_gene: TRBD2
abundance: -
v_gene: TRBV5-4
len: 17
j_gene: TRBJ2-1
CDR3nt: TGTGCCAGCAGCTCCGGACTAGCGGGGTTTTCGTACAATGAGCAGTTCTTC
CDR3aa: CASSSGLAGFSYNEQFF

d_gene: -
abundance: few
v_gene: TRBV7-6
len: 16
j_gene: TRBJ1-5
CDR3nt: TGTGCCAGCAGCGGGGGGACGGACTATAGCAATCAGCCCCAGCATTTT
CDR3aa: CASSGGTDYSNQPQHF

d_gene: -
abundance: -
v_gene: TRBV6-5
len: 15
j_gene: TRBJ2-5
CDR3nt: TGTGCCAGCAGTTACTTGCTTAGCTCCCAAGAGACCCAGTACTTC
CDR3aa: CASSYLLSSQETQYF

d_gene: TRBD1
abundance: -
v_gene: TRBV4-3
len: 14
j_gene: TRBJ2-3
CDR3nt: TGCGCCAGCAGCCACACAGGGGGAGCAGATACGCAGTATTTT
CDR3aa: CASSHTGGADTQYF

d_gene: TRBD1
abundance: -
v_gene: TRBV18
len: 15
j_gene: TRBJ2-7
CDR3nt: TGTGCCAGCTCACCTACAGGGGAATCCACCTACGAGCAGTACTTC
CDR3aa: CASSPTGESTYEQYF

d_gene: TRBD1
abundance: -
v_gene: TRBV6-5
len: 15
j_gene: TRBJ2-2
CDR3nt: TGTGCCAGCAGAAAGGGACAGGGGAACACCGGGGAGCTGTTTTTT
CDR3aa: CASRKGQGNTGELFF

d_gene: TRBD1
abundance: many
v_gene: TRBV6-5
len: 16
j_gene: TRBJ1-5
CDR3nt: TGTGCCAGCAGTTTACGCTGGGACAGGCGAGATCAGCCCCAGCATTTT
CDR3aa: CASSLRWDRRDQPQHF

d_gene: -
abundance: -
v_gene: TRBV2
len: 14
j_gene: TRBJ1-1
CDR3nt: TGTGCCAGCAATTTTGAGGCCTTGAACACTGAAGCTTTCTTT
CDR3aa: CASNFEALNTEAFF

d_gene: TRBD2
abundance: -
v_gene: TRBV6-5
len: 14
j_gene: TRBJ2-3
CDR3nt: TGTGCCAGCCGGGGGACTAGCTTTTCAGATACGCAGTATTTT
CDR3aa: CASRGTSFSDTQYF

d_gene: TRBD2
abundance: -
v_gene: TRBV30
len: 14
j_gene: TRBJ2-5
CDR3nt: TGTGCCTGGAAAGTGGGGGGGGGTCGAGAGACCCAGTACTTC
CDR3aa: CAWKVGGGRETQYF

d_gene: -
abundance: -
v_gene: TRBV28
len: 13
j_gene: TRBJ1-2
CDR3nt: TGTGCCAGCAGGCCCCCTTTTGCGGGTGGCTACACCTTC
CDR3aa: CASRPPFAGGYTF

d_gene: TRBD1
abundance: -
v_gene: TRBV19
len: 16
j_gene: TRBJ1-4
CDR3nt: TGTGCCAGTAGTTCTCCCGGGACAGGGAGGGAGGAAAAACTGTTTTTT
CDR3aa: CASSSPGTGREEKLFF

d_gene: -
abundance: -
v_gene: TRBV5-4
len: 14
j_gene: TRBJ2-3
CDR3nt: TGTGCCAGCAGCTCCGGCGGCCGCACAGATACGCAGTATTTT
CDR3aa: CASSSGGRTDTQYF

d_gene: -
abundance: once
v_gene: TRBV7-3
len: 14
j_gene: TRBJ2-3
CDR3nt: TGTGCCAGCAGCTTAGGCCGTTCTCAAGATACGCAGTATTTT
CDR3aa: CASSLGRSQDTQYF

d_gene: -
abundance: -
v_gene: TRBV19
len: 14
j_gene: TRBJ2-7
CDR3nt: TGTGCCAGTAGTATTAAGCAGGGGAACTACGAGCAGTACTTC
CDR3aa: CASSIKQGNYEQYF

d_gene: -
abundance: -
v_gene: TRBV5-1
len: 13
j_gene: TRBJ2-1
CDR3nt: TGCGCCAGCAGCTTGGGGCTAGACAATGAGCAGTTCTTC
CDR3aa: CASSLGLDNEQFF

d_gene: -
abundance: -
v_gene: TRBV12-3/TRBV12-4
len: 13
j_gene: TRBJ2-5
CDR3nt: TGTGCCAGCAGCGAAAACGGCGGAGAGACCCAGTACTTC
CDR3aa: CASSENGGETQYF

d_gene: TRBD2
abundance: -
v_gene: TRBV19
len: 15
j_gene: TRBJ2-7
CDR3nt: TGTGCCAGTAGTAGAGGGACTACAGTCCAGCTCGAGCAGTACTTC
CDR3aa: CASSRGTTVQLEQYF